These 28 T cell receptor beta chains were sequenced from one sample in a study of cytomegalovirus exposure and HLA in healthy donors. Sequencing was performed with immunoSEQ multiplex PCR; in TCRdb, only in-frame clones are kept and a portion is missing. The sample holds 150,000 to 200,000 clones, roughly 80% seen once. The sample was PBMCs. These receptors were obtained from a man younger than 45 in good health and CMV-seropositive.

This rearrangement joins TRBV19 to TRBJ2-1, with TRBD2 as a possible D gene (5 bases). V was shortened by 7 bases and J by 3 bases, with 16 bases between the two germline ends. The germline CDR1 and CDR2 sequences are LNHDA and SQIVND (reference sequence). The CDR3 is 15 residues long. CDR3 amino acids: CASIPRSGYYNEQFF. The DNA for the CDR3 is TGTGCCAGTATCCCCAGATCGGGATACTACAATGAGCAGTTCTTC. Combining the CDR3 with reference TRBV19 and TRBJ2-1 gives the whole variable domain DGGITQSPKYLFRKEGQNVTLSCEQNLNHDAMYWYRQDPGQGLRLIYYSQIVNDFQKGDIAEGYSVSREKKESFPLTVTSAQKNPTAFYLCASIPRSGYYNEQFFGPGTRLTVL.

DNA of the CDR3: TGTGCCAGCAGTGAACTCAGCGGCGCTGAAGCTTTCTTT. This sequence encodes CASSELSGAEAFF. The chain uses TRBV2 and TRBJ1-1; D uncertain. V lost 2 bases and J 6 bases, leaving 10 bases between the germline ends. The CDR3 has 13 residues. CDR1 and CDR2 (germline): SNHLY, FYNNEI.

This clone showed up just a few times. The chain recombines TRBV4-3 with TRBJ1-1; no definite D call. V was pared by 0 bases and J by 0 bases, with 8 bases between. This CDR3 contains 15 residues. Germline V gene lookup returns CDR1 LGHNA and CDR2 YSLEER. The DNA for the CDR3 is TGCGCCAGCAGCCAAGAGAGTTCAATGAACACTGAAGCTTTCTTT. Translating gives CASSQESSMNTEAFF.

This sequence joins TRBV11-2 and TRBJ2-5; the match to TRBD2 covers 11 bases. V shed 5 bases, J shed 7 bases, and the junction held 9 bases outside the gene matches. CDR3 length: 15 amino acids. Germline lookup yields CDR1 SGHAT and CDR2 FQNNGV. The CDR3 region is CASSTQPLAGGTQYF. The CDR3 bases are TGTGCCAGCAGCACGCAGCCTCTAGCGGGGGGGACCCAGTACTTC.

As concerns this clone: An end of the junction does not agree with germline; a read error may underlie this. This chain links TRBV7-7 with TRBJ2-5; TRBD2 agrees at 14 bases. Germline assignment: CDR1 SSHAT and CDR2 FNYEAQ (reference sequence). The CDR3 has 18 residues. As DNA, the CDR3 is TGTGCTAGCAGCCAAGGGACTAGCGGGGGCCGGTACCAAGAGACCCAGTACTTC. Its protein product is CASSQGTSGGRYQETQYF.

The chain uses TRBV15 and TRBJ1-1; the match to TRBD1 covers 9 bases. The germline V gene encodes CDR1 LNHNV and CDR2 YYDKDF (reference sequence). CDR3 size: 15 residues. V gave up 5 bases and J gave up 2 bases; unmatched junction bases: 6. The CDR3 sequence: CATSSRDRVNTEAFF. In nucleotides, the CDR3 is TGTGCCACCAGCTCCCGGGACAGGGTTAACACTGAAGCTTTCTTT. Variable domain in full (rest from reference TRBV15 and TRBJ1-1): DAMVIQNPRYQVTQFGKPVTLSCSQTLNHNVMYWYQQKSSQAPKLLFHYYDKDFNNEADTPDNFQSRRPNTSFCFLDIRSPGLGDTAMYLCATSSRDRVNTEAFFGQGTRLTVV.

The chain employs TRBV2 and TRBJ2-3, with a possible D match to TRBD2 (5 bases). Trimming took 4 bases from V and 3 from J, leaving 14 bases between them. This CDR3 spans 15 amino acids. Germline V gives CDR1 SNHLY, CDR2 FYNNEI. DNA of the CDR3: TGTGCCAGCAGTGTGGGAGTGAGTCCTACAGATACGCAGTATTTT. Amino acid sequence: CASSVGVSPTDTQYF.

The chain combines TRBV6-5 with TRBJ2-7, with TRBD1 matching over 8 bases. Trimming at V came to 7 bases and at J to 2 bases, leaving 7 bases not matched to a gene. The CDR3 length is 14 residues. The germline gives CDR1 MNHEY, CDR2 SVGAGI. CDR3 residues: CASTYGQGPYEQYF. The CDR3, as DNA: TGTGCCAGCACCTACGGACAGGGCCCCTACGAGCAGTACTTC.

CDR3 region: CASSIAGGVFNEQFF. The CDR3 DNA reads TGTGCCAGCAGTATAGCGGGGGGCGTCTTCAATGAGCAGTTCTTC. The rearrangement joins TRBV6-4 to TRBJ2-1, with 10 bases matching TRBD2. Germline trimming cut 5 bases from V and 6 bases from J; bases unmatched to any gene: 7. CDR1 and CDR2 (germline): MRHNA, SNTAGT. The CDR3 is made up of 15 amino acids.

Only a few counts were recorded for this clone. The chain has TRBV5-6 and TRBJ1-5; D unclear. Germline V gene sequence: CDR1 SGHDT, CDR2 YYEEEE. This CDR3 has 16 residues. Trimming removed 4 bases from V and 4 bases from J, with 18 bases in between. CDR3 region: CASSQTRGSWNQPQHF. CDR3 sequence (DNA): TGTGCCAGCAGCCAGACCCGAGGGAGCTGGAATCAGCCCCAGCATTTT.

V is TRBV6-1 and J is TRBJ1-4; D perhaps matches TRBD1 (5 bases). Trimming cost V 4 bases and J 0 bases, with 15 bases left between them. The CDR3 consists of 17 residues. In germline, CDR1 is MNHNS, CDR2 SASEGT. The CDR3 DNA reads as TGTGCCAGCAGTGGGGGACTGAGGATGGCAACTAATGAAAAACTGTTTTTT. It specifies CASSGGLRMATNEKLFF.

This clone was found once. The rearrangement links TRBV19 to TRBJ1-1, with TRBD1 identical over 8 bases. Trimming removed 1 base from V and 6 bases from J; junction bases left unmatched: 13. CDR3 length: 17 residues. Looked up from germline, CDR1 is LNHDA and CDR2 is SQIVND (reference sequence). CDR3 sequence reads: CASSIGGDRSPNAEAFF. The CDR3 DNA is TGTGCCAGTAGTATAGGGGGGGACAGGTCCCCAAACGCTGAAGCTTTCTTT.

The chain employs TRBV18 and TRBJ1-1, with D possibly matching TRBD1 (5 bases). Between the trimmed V and J ends, which lost 2 bases and 11 bases, there was a span of 21 bases. Germline V gene lookup returns CDR1 KGHSH and CDR2 LQKENI. The CDR3 contains 15 residues. CDR3 region: CASSPIPSREEGAFF. DNA of the CDR3: TGTGCCAGCTCACCAATTCCAAGTCGTGAGGAGGGGGCTTTCTTT.

J is TRBJ1-4 and V is TRBV19; D gene ambiguous. The V gene lost 1 base and the J gene lost 7 bases, with 10 bases spanning the gap. The CDR3 is 14 amino acids. Germline CDR1 LNHDA, CDR2 SQIVND (reference sequence). For the CDR3, the DNA is TGTGCCAGTAGTATAGTATTCACCGGTGAAAAACTGTTTTTT. It encodes CASSIVFTGEKLFF.

This chain links TRBV7-2 with TRBJ1-5, with D possibly TRBD1 on 5 matching bases. V shed 1 base and J shed 0 bases, with 10 bases lying between them. CDR3 length: 16 residues. CDR1 SGHTA and CDR2 FQGNSA come from the germline V gene. The CDR3 DNA reads TGTGCCAGCAGCTTAGAAGGGGACTATAGCAATCAGCCCCAGCATTTT. Its translation is CASSLEGDYSNQPQHF.

This chain uses TRBV7-9 with TRBJ2-3; D is unresolved. Germline CDR1 and CDR2: SEHNR and FQNEAQ (reference sequence). Trimming cost V 5 bases and J 4 bases, with 10 bases left between them. The CDR3 consists of 13 residues. CDR3 protein: CASSPGLADTQYF. The CDR3 nucleotides read TGTGCCAGCAGCCCCGGTCTGGCAGATACGCAGTATTTT.

The J gene is TRBJ2-1, the V gene TRBV4-2; maybe TRBD2 (7 bases). The CDR3 loop spans 14 amino acids. V was cut by 3 bases and J by 7 bases, with 13 bases left in between. Germline CDR1 and CDR2: LGHNA and YNFKEQ. The CDR3 loop reads CASSQGGGRNEQFF. DNA of the CDR3: TGTGCCAGCAGCCAGGGAGGGGGTAGGAATGAGCAGTTCTTC.

The V call is TRBV7-2, the J call TRBJ2-6; D is perhaps TRBD1 (6 bases). The CDR3 length is 17 residues. The germline V gene has CDR1 SGHTA and CDR2 FQGNSA. V shed 5 bases and J shed 0 bases, with 14 bases lying between them. The CDR3 DNA follows: TGTGCCAGCAGCCCAACAGGGTGGGGCTCTGGGGCCAACGTCCTGACTTTC. Translated: CASSPTGWGSGANVLTF.

The genes are TRBV10-1 and TRBJ2-3; 10 nucleotides line up with TRBD1. CDR3 length: 14 amino acids. The germline CDR1 and CDR2 sequences are WNHNN and SYGVQD (reference sequence). The junction had 5 bases not matched to a gene; V was cut back by 7 bases and J by 4 bases. The CDR3: CASTPGQGPDTQYF. CDR3 in DNA: TGCGCCAGCACTCCGGGACAGGGGCCAGATACGCAGTATTTT.

The V and J genes are TRBV7-2 and TRBJ2-5, with 12 positions matching TRBD1. Germline V gives CDR1 SGHTA, CDR2 FQGNSA. The junction had 6 bases not matched to a gene; V was cut back by 5 bases and J by 5 bases. The CDR3 covers 15 residues. CDR3: CASSLVGQGAETQYF. The CDR3 region has the DNA TGTGCCAGCAGCCTAGTGGGACAGGGGGCCGAGACCCAGTACTTC.

The chain has TRBV5-4 and TRBJ2-5; 8 bases match TRBD2. The CDR3 contains 15 residues. Germline V gives CDR1 SGHNT, CDR2 YYREEE (reference sequence). Germline trimming cut 0 bases from V and 2 bases from J; bases unmatched to any gene: 3. The CDR3 loop reads CASSLAASGQETQYF. The DNA of the CDR3 is TGTGCCAGCAGCTTGGCAGCTAGCGGGCAAGAGACCCAGTACTTC.

The chain is built from TRBV5-4 and TRBJ2-5; D is perhaps TRBD1 (6 bases). The CDR3 covers 14 residues. V dropped 5 bases and J dropped 1 base, with 12 bases sitting between them. Germline CDR1 SGHNT, CDR2 YYREEE (reference sequence). DNA of the CDR3: TGTGCCAGCAGTCATGACAGGATCCAAGAGACCCAGTACTTC. Residues: CASSHDRIQETQYF.

The chain uses TRBV10-1 and TRBJ1-1; 7 bases are a match to TRBD1. This CDR3 is 17 amino acids long. Germline loops: CDR1 WNHNN, CDR2 SYGVQD (reference sequence). V was pared by 6 bases and J by 2 bases, with 15 bases of the junction left unmatched. The CDR3 DNA reads as TGCGCCAGCAGATCGACTAAATCCGGGACAGCTAACACTGAAGCTTTCTTT. Protein sequence: CASRSTKSGTANTEAFF.

This clone has more than one count but fewer than ten. The chain has TRBV4-1 and TRBJ2-1; perhaps TRBD1 as D (6 bases). Trimming left V 4 bases short and J 4 bases short, with 11 bases between. The CDR3 is 14 amino acids. Germline CDR1 reads MGHRA; CDR2 reads YSYEKL. The DNA for the CDR3 is TGCGCCAGCAGCCGACAGGAACTTTACAATGAGCAGTTCTTC. Its translation: CASSRQELYNEQFF.

The gene calls are TRBV10-3 and TRBJ2-1; 13 bases map to TRBD2. Germline CDR1 ENHRY, CDR2 SYGVKD. This CDR3 has 17 residues. With 8 bases clipped from V and 4 bases from J, the junction kept 11 bases outside the gene matches. The CDR3 DNA is TGTGCCATCGGGCCCCCTACTAGCGGGGGGGCATACAATGAGCAGTTCTTC. Its protein is CAIGPPTSGGAYNEQFF.

The chain carries TRBV7-9 and TRBJ2-1; D is unresolved. The CDR3 covers 16 residues. Per germline, CDR1 SEHNR and CDR2 FQNEAQ (reference sequence). V gave up 5 bases and J gave up 6 bases, with 20 bases separating them. DNA of the CDR3: TGTGCCAGCAGCATCCGCGCGGCCGGATTCGGCAATGAGCAGTTCTTC. Amino acids: CASSIRAAGFGNEQFF.

The rearrangement links TRBV5-1 to TRBJ2-7, with 15 bases aligning to TRBD2. With V trimmed by 4 bases and J by 4 bases, 6 bases remained unmatched. This CDR3 is 16 amino acids long. The germline gives CDR1 SGHRS, CDR2 YFSETQ. CDR3 region: CASSGTSGGTPYEQYF. The CDR3 nucleotides are TGCGCCAGCAGCGGGACTAGCGGGGGGACCCCTTACGAGCAGTACTTC. The full variable domain, completed using reference TRBV5-1 and TRBJ2-7, is KAGVTQTPRYLIKTRGQQVTLSCSPISGHRSVSWYQQTPGQGLQFLFEYFSETQRNKGNFPGRFSGRQFSNSRSEMNVSTLELGDSALYLCASSGTSGGTPYEQYFGPGTRLTVT.

DNA of the CDR3: TGCAGCGTCGATCCCGGGACAGGGGGCCCGGGGACCCAGTACTTC. Its translation is CSVDPGTGGPGTQYF. The chain is built from TRBV29-1 and TRBJ2-5; TRBD1 matches 12 bases. Germline-derived CDR1 and CDR2 are SQVTM and ANQGSEA. The CDR3 length is 15 residues. The V gene end was trimmed by 6 bases and the J gene end by 7 bases; junction bases not matched to a gene: 12.